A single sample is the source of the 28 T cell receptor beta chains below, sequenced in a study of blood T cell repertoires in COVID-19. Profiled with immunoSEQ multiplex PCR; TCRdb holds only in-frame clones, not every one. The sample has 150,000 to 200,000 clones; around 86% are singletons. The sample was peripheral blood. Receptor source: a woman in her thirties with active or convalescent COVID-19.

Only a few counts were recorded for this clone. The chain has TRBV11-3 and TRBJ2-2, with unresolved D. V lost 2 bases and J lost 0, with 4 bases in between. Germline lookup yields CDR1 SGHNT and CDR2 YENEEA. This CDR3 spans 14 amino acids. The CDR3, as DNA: TGTGCCAGCAGCTTACCCGCGAACACCGGGGAGCTGTTTTTT. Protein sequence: CASSLPANTGELFF.

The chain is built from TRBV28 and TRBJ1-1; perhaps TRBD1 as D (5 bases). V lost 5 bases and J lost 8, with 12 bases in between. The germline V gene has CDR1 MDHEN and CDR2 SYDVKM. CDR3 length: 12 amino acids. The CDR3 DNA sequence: TGTGCCAGCAGTCTCGGGACTGCCGAAGCTTTCTTT. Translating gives CASSLGTAEAFF.

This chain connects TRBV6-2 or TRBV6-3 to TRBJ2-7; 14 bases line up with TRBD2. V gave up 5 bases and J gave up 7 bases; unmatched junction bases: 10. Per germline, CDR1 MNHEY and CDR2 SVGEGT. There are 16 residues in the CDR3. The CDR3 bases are TGTGCCAGCAGTCTCTGGACTAGCGGGGGGAGGAGTGAGCAGTACTTC. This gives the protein CASSLWTSGGRSEQYF.

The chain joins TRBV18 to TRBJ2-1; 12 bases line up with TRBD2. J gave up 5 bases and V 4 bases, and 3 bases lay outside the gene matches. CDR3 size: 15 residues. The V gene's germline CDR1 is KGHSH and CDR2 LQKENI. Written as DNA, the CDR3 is TGTGCCAGCTCACGTGCTAGCGGGGGGGACAATGAGCAGTTCTTC. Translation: CASSRASGGDNEQFF.

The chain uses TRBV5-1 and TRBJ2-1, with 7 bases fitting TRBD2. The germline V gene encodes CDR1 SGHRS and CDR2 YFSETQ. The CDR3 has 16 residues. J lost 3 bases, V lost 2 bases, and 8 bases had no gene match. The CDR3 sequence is CASSFGSLADYNEQFF. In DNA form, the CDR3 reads TGCGCCAGCAGCTTCGGAAGTCTAGCGGACTACAATGAGCAGTTCTTC. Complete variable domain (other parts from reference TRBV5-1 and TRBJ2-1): KAGVTQTPRYLIKTRGQQVTLSCSPISGHRSVSWYQQTPGQGLQFLFEYFSETQRNKGNFPGRFSGRQFSNSRSEMNVSTLELGDSALYLCASSFGSLADYNEQFFGPGTRLTVL.

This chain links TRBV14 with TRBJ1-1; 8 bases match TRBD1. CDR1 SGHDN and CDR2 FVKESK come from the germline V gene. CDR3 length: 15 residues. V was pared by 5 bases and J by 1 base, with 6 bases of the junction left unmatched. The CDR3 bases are TGTGCCAGCAGCTTACGGACAGGGCGGAACACTGAAGCTTTCTTT. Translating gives CASSLRTGRNTEAFF.

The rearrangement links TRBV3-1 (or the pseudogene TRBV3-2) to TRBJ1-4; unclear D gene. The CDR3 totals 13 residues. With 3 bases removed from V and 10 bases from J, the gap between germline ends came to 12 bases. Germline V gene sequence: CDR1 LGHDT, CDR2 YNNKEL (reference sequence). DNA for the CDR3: TGTGCCAGCAGCCATATTAGAGATCGAAAACTGTTTTTT. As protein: CASSHIRDRKLFF.

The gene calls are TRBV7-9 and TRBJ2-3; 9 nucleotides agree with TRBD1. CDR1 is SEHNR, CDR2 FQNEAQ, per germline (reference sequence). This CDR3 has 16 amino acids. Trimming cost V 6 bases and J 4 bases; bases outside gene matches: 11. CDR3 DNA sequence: TGTGCCAGCAGTTCGGAGGACAGGGGCTTCGCAGATACGCAGTATTTT. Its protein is CASSSEDRGFADTQYF.

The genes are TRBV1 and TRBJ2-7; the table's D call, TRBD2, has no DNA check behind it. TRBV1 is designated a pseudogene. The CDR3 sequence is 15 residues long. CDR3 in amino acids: CTSSPTSSRSYEQYF. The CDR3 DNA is TGCACCAGCAGCCCCACTAGCTCCCGCTCCTACGAGCAGTACTTC.

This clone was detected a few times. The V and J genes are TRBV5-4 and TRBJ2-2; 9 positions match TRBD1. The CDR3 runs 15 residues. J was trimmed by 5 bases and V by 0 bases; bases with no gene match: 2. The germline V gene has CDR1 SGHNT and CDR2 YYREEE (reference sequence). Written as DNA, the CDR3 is TGTGCCAGCAGCTTGGACAGGGGGCTTACCGGGGAGCTGTTTTTT. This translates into CASSLDRGLTGELFF.

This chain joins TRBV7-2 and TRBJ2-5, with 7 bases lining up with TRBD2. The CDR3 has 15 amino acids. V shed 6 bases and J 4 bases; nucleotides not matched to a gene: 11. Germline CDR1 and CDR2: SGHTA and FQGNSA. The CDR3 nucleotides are TGTGCCAGCAGTTTGGGGGGACTATCCGGAGAGACCCAGTACTTC. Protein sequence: CASSLGGLSGETQYF. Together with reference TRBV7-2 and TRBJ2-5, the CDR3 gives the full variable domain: GAGVSQSPSNKVTEKGKDVELRCDPISGHTALYWYRQSLGQGLEFLIYFQGNSAPDKSGLPSDRFSAERTGGSVSTLTIQRTQQEDSAVYLCASSLGGLSGETQYFGPGTRLLVL.

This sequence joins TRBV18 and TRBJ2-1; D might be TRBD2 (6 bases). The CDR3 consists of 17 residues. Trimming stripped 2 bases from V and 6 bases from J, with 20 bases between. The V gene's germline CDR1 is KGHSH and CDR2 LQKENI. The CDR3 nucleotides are TGTGCCAGCTCACCAACGAATAGGGGAGGAAGCTTCAATGAGCAGTTCTTC. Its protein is CASSPTNRGGSFNEQFF.

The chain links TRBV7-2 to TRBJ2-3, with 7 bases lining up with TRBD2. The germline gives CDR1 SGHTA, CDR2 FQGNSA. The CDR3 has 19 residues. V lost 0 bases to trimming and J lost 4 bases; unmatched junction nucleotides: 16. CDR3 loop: CASSLAFRGAGADADTQYF. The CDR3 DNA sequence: TGTGCCAGCAGCTTAGCCTTCCGTGGGGCGGGAGCCGATGCAGATACGCAGTATTTT.

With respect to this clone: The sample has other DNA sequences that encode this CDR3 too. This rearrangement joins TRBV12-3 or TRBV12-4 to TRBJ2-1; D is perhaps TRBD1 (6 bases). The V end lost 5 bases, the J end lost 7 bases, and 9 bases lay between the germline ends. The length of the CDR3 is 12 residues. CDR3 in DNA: TGTGCCAGCAGTCCGGACAGAAATGAGCAGTTCTTC. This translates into CASSPDRNEQFF.

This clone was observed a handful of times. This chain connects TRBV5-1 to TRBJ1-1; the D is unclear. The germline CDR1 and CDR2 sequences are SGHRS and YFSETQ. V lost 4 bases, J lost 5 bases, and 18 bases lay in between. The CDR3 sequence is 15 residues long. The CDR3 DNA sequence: TGCGCCAGCAGCCAACCCGGGGATTTGCGGACTGAAGCTTTCTTT. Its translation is CASSQPGDLRTEAFF.

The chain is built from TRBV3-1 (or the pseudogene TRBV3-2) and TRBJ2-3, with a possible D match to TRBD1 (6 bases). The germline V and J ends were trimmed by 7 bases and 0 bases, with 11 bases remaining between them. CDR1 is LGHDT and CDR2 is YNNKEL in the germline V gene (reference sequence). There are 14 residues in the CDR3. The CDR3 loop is CASIMTGSTDTQYF. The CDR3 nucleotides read TGTGCCAGCATCATGACAGGCAGCACAGATACGCAGTATTTT.

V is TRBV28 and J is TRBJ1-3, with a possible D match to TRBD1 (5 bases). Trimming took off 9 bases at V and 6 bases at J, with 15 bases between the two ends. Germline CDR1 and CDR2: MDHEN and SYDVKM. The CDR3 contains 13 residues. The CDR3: CASESGVENTIYF. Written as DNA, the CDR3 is TGTGCCAGTGAGTCGGGGGTCGAAAACACCATATATTTT.

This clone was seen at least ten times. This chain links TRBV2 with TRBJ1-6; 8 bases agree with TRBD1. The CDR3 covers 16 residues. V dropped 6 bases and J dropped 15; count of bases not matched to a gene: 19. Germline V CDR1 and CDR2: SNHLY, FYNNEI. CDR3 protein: CASSLGPAGGEFDLHF. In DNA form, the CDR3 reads TGTGCCAGCAGCCTTGGGCCAGCAGGGGGCGAATTTGACCTCCACTTT. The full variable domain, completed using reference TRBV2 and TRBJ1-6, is EPEVTQTPSHQVTQMGQEVILRCVPISNHLYFYWYRQILGQKVEFLVSFYNNEISEKSEIFDDQFSVERPDGSNFTLKIRSTKLEDSAMYFCASSLGPAGGEFDLHFGNGTRLTVT.

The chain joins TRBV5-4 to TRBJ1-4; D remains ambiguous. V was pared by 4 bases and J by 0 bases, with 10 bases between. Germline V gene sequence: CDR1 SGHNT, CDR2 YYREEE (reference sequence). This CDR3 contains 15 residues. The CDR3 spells CASSPGSPTNEKLFF. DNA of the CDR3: TGTGCCAGCAGCCCAGGCAGCCCAACTAATGAAAAACTGTTTTTT.

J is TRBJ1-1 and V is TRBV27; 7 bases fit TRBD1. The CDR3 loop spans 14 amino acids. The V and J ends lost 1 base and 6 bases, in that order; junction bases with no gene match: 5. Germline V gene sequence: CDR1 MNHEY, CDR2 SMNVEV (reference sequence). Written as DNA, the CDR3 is TGTGCCAGCAGTTTATTGGGACAGACTTCTGAAGCTTTCTTT. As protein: CASSLLGQTSEAFF.

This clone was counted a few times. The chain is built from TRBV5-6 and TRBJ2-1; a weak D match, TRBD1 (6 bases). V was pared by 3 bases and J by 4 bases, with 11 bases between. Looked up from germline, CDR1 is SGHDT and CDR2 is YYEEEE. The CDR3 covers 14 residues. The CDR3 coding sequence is TGTGCCAGCAGCTCGGCTACAGGGTACAATGAGCAGTTCTTC. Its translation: CASSSATGYNEQFF.

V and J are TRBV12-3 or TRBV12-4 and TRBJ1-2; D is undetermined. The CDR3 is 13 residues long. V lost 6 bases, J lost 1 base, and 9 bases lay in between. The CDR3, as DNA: TGTGCCAGCAGACACAGCCTTAACTATGGCTACACCTTC. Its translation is CASRHSLNYGYTF.

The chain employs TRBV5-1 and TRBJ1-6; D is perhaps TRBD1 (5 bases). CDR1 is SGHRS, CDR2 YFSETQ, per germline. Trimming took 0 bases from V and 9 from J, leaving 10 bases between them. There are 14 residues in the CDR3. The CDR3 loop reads CASSLDGGGSPLHF. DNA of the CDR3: TGCGCCAGCAGCTTGGACGGGGGAGGTTCACCCCTCCACTTT.

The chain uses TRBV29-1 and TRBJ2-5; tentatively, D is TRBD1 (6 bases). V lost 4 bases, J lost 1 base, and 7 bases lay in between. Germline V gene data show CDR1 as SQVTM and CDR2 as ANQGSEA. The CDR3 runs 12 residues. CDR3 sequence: CSVGTAQETQYF. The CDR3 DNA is TGCAGCGTTGGGACAGCCCAAGAGACCCAGTACTTC.

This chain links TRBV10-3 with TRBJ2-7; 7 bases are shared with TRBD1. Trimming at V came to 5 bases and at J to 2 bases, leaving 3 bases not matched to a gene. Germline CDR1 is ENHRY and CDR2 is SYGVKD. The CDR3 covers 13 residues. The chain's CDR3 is CAISTDRTYEQYF. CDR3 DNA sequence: TGTGCCATCAGTACGGACAGGACCTACGAGCAGTACTTC.

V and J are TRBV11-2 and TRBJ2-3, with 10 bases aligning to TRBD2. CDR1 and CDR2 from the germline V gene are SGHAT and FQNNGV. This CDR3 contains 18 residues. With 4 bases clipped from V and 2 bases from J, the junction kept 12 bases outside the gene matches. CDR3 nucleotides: TGTGCCAGCAGCTCCTACACCCCAGCGGGAGGGCCCACAGATACGCAGTATTTT. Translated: CASSSYTPAGGPTDTQYF.

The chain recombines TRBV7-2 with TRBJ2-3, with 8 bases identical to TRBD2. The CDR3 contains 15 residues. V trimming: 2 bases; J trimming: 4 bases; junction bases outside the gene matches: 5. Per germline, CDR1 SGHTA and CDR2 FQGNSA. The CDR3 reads CASSLRTGGADTQYF. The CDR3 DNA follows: TGTGCCAGCAGCTTACGGACGGGGGGGGCAGATACGCAGTATTTT.

In nucleotides, the CDR3 is TGTGCCAGCAGTCGACTAGCGGGGGGGGTCCAAGAGACCCAGTACTTC. Protein sequence: CASSRLAGGVQETQYF. The chain recombines TRBV6-6 with TRBJ2-5, with 14 positions matching TRBD2. This CDR3 has 16 amino acids. The germline gives CDR1 MNHNY, CDR2 SVGAGI (reference sequence). The V gene end was trimmed by 5 bases and the J gene end by 1 base; junction bases not matched to a gene: 3.